This T cell receptor beta chain came from a study of OX40 agonist ivuxolimab in advanced cancers. Overall study context: Patients were roughly 83% male with ages roughly 20 to 90, mean about 60. Under the entry rules, prior anti-PD-1, anti-PD-L1 or anti-CTLA-4 therapy was allowed, and 40% had some. Study outcomes and limitations: CD4+ and CD8+ T cells in blood underwent clonal expansion by week 6 at 0.1 to 3.0 mg/kg.

Anyone with autoimmune disease history or systemic immunosuppression was excluded. Only a few counts were recorded for this clone. The antigen is undetermined. Using immunoSEQ multiplex PCR, the repertoire was profiled, and TCRdb retains in-frame clones only, with some absent. The table shows about 21,000 clones, with roughly 80% occurring only once. Sequencing was performed on CD4+ or CD8+ T cells sorted from blood, taken in a trial of the OX40 agonist ivuxolimab. The sequence was collected from an adult with an advanced solid tumor such as melanoma, head and neck, liver or kidney cancer.

CDR3 sequence (DNA): TGTGCCAGCAGCCGCCGTACTAGCGGGAGGGCGGGAGAGACCCAGTACTTC. Its protein is CASSRRTSGRAGETQYF. This rearrangement joins TRBV5-6 to TRBJ2-5, with TRBD2 matching 13 bases. CDR1 and CDR2 from the germline V gene are SGHDT and YYEEEE. Germline trimming cut 4 bases from V and 4 bases from J; bases unmatched to any gene: 10. The CDR3 loop spans 17 amino acids.